The rows below give T cell receptor beta chains drawn from one sample of a study of tumor-infiltrating lymphocytes in primary liver carcinoma. TCRdb independently ran MiXCR on the multiplex PCR reads; one entry per CDR3 protein. This sample has 40,000 to 55,000 distinct CDR3 sequences, with less than 75% found just once. Sequences were obtained from liver tumor tissue from sampling region 5. These receptors were taken from a man in his forties with primary liver carcinoma and hepatitis B virus infection. CDR3s include the opening cysteine and the closing phenylalanine or tryptophan. The D gene is left open where the match is weak. Clone size is shown for a subset of rows, as once, few, many or a class of expanded clone.

j_call: TRBJ2-7; d_call: .; clone_size: .; v_call: TRBV11-2; cdr3_nt: TGTGCCGGCAGCTTAAGTGAGCTATCGTCACAGTACTTC; cdr3_aa: CAGSLSELSSQYF
j_call: TRBJ2-7; d_call: .; clone_size: .; v_call: TRBV6-1; cdr3_nt: TGTGTCAGCAGTCGCGTAGAATTTGGGCCCAACGAGCAGTACTTC; cdr3_aa: CVSSRVEFGPNEQYF
j_call: TRBJ1-2; d_call: .; clone_size: .; v_call: TRBV29-1; cdr3_nt: TGCAGCGTCACTACAAGGGGGACGGATGGCTACACCTTC; cdr3_aa: CSVTTRGTDGYTF
j_call: TRBJ2-5; d_call: .; clone_size: .; v_call: TRBV7-8; cdr3_nt: TGTGTCAGCAGCTTAGGGGGTATTCGGGGGACCCAGTACTTC; cdr3_aa: CVSSLGGIRGTQYF
j_call: TRBJ2-3; d_call: .; clone_size: .; v_call: TRBV6-1; cdr3_nt: TGTGCAGGCAGTGCCACAAGGTCGGAGGGGTGGGATACGCAGTATTTT; cdr3_aa: CAGSATRSEGWDTQYF
j_call: TRBJ2-1; d_call: TRBD1; clone_size: .; v_call: TRBV6-1; cdr3_nt: TGTGCCAGCAGCTCCCATCAGGGGGATTCCTACAATGATCAGTTCTTC; cdr3_aa: CASSSHQGDSYNDQFF
j_call: TRBJ2-7; d_call: .; clone_size: .; v_call: TRBV6-5; cdr3_nt: TGTGCCAGTAGTTACAGCAGTGGCGACGAGCAGTACTTC; cdr3_aa: CASSYSSGDEQYF
j_call: TRBJ1-4; d_call: .; clone_size: few; v_call: TRBV7-2; cdr3_nt: TGTGCCAGCAGCTCCGGACGTCTGACCGCTAATGAAAAACTGTTTTTT; cdr3_aa: CASSSGRLTANEKLFF
j_call: TRBJ1-4; d_call: TRBD1; clone_size: .; v_call: TRBV10-3; cdr3_nt: TGTCCCATCAGTCCCGGGACAGGGGATAATGAAATACTGTTTTTT; cdr3_aa: CPISPGTGDNEILFF
j_call: TRBJ2-1; d_call: .; clone_size: many; v_call: TRBV5-1; cdr3_nt: TGCGCCAGCAGCCTGAGTGTGACCCGGGACAATGAGCAGTTCTTC; cdr3_aa: CASSLSVTRDNEQFF
j_call: TRBJ2-1; d_call: TRBD2; clone_size: .; v_call: TRBV11-2; cdr3_nt: TGTGCCAGCAGTTACTCATCGACTAACGGGAGGGGAGGCGGGTTCTTC; cdr3_aa: CASSYSSTNGRGGGFF
j_call: TRBJ2-1; d_call: .; clone_size: .; v_call: TRBV29-1; cdr3_nt: TGCAGCGGAGGACGGGCCGCATACAGTGAGCAGTTCTTC; cdr3_aa: CSGGRAAYSEQFF
j_call: TRBJ2-7; d_call: .; clone_size: .; v_call: TRBV4-1; cdr3_nt: TGCACCAGCAGCCAAGCTTCTAGGGGGAGCTACGAGCAGTACTTC; cdr3_aa: CTSSQASRGSYEQYF
j_call: TRBJ2-7; d_call: TRBD1; clone_size: many; v_call: TRBV6-5; cdr3_nt: TGTGCCAGCAGCGAGGACAGGGGCTCCTACGAGCAGTACTTC; cdr3_aa: CASSEDRGSYEQYF
j_call: TRBJ1-1; d_call: .; clone_size: medium-sized; v_call: TRBV12-3/TRBV12-4; cdr3_nt: TGTGCCAGCAGTTTAAATTCTCTCACTGAAGCTTTCTTT; cdr3_aa: CASSLNSLTEAFF
j_call: TRBJ1-2; d_call: .; clone_size: .; v_call: TRBV2; cdr3_nt: TGTGCCAGCAGGGGTTTCTACTATGTCTACACCTTC; cdr3_aa: CASRGFYYVYTF
j_call: TRBJ2-2; d_call: TRBD2; clone_size: .; v_call: TRBV5-5; cdr3_nt: TGTGCCAGCAGCAGACTAGCGGGAGTGACCGGGGAGCTATTTTTT; cdr3_aa: CASSRLAGVTGELFF
j_call: TRBJ2-3; d_call: .; clone_size: .; v_call: TRBV10-3; cdr3_nt: TGCGCCATCAGTGAGGATAACGTGGGGGATACGCAGTACTTT; cdr3_aa: CAISEDNVGDTQYF
j_call: TRBJ2-7; d_call: .; clone_size: many; v_call: TRBV28; cdr3_nt: TGTGCCAGCAGTCAGATAGGCAGTCAGTACGAGCAGTACTTC; cdr3_aa: CASSQIGSQYEQYF
j_call: TRBJ2-3; d_call: TRBD1; clone_size: many; v_call: TRBV10-3; cdr3_nt: TGTGCCATCAGACGCACTGCCGGACAGGGGGCAGGGGATACGCAGTATTTT; cdr3_aa: CAIRRTAGQGAGDTQYF
j_call: TRBJ2-2; d_call: TRBD2; clone_size: many; v_call: TRBV4-2; cdr3_nt: TGTGCCAGCAGCCAAGTACTAGCGGGAGACACCGGGGAGCTGTTTTTT; cdr3_aa: CASSQVLAGDTGELFF
j_call: TRBJ2-7; d_call: .; clone_size: .; v_call: TRBV25-1; cdr3_nt: TGTGCCAGCAGTCTTACCTACAAGCAGTACTTC; cdr3_aa: CASSLTYKQYF
j_call: TRBJ2-2; d_call: .; clone_size: .; v_call: TRBV12-3/TRBV12-4; cdr3_nt: TGTGCCAGCAGTACATGGGCAGGGGAGCTGTTTTTT; cdr3_aa: CASSTWAGELFF
j_call: TRBJ1-5; d_call: TRBD1; clone_size: many; v_call: TRBV5-6; cdr3_nt: TGTGCCAGCAGCTACGCTGGGACAGGGACGGATCAGCCCCAGCATTTT; cdr3_aa: CASSYAGTGTDQPQHF
j_call: TRBJ2-3; d_call: TRBD2; clone_size: .; v_call: TRBV11-2; cdr3_nt: TGTGCCAGCAGCCGACTAGCGGGAGGGTCTCTGGTCACAGATACGCAGTATTTT; cdr3_aa: CASSRLAGGSLVTDTQYF
j_call: TRBJ2-2; d_call: .; clone_size: .; v_call: TRBV6-5; cdr3_nt: TGTGCCAGCAGTTACCTGCTGTTTTTT; cdr3_aa: CASSYLLFF
j_call: TRBJ2-1; d_call: .; clone_size: few; v_call: TRBV4-1; cdr3_nt: TGCGCCAGCAGCTCCCCGCGCGATCCCTACAATGTGCAGTTCTTC; cdr3_aa: CASSSPRDPYNVQFF
j_call: TRBJ2-5; d_call: TRBD1; clone_size: few; v_call: TRBV27; cdr3_nt: TGTGCCAGCAGTCTCGGACAGGGGCATTCTCAAGAGACCCAGTACTTC; cdr3_aa: CASSLGQGHSQETQYF
j_call: TRBJ1-1; d_call: .; clone_size: many; v_call: TRBV4-1; cdr3_nt: TGCGCCAGCAGCCAAGAGTTGGGACTCGAAGCTTTCTTT; cdr3_aa: CASSQELGLEAFF
j_call: TRBJ2-7; d_call: TRBD2; clone_size: .; v_call: TRBV4-2; cdr3_nt: TGTGCCACTATTGGACTAGCGGGAGTTTATAAGTCATACGAGCACTACTTC; cdr3_aa: CATIGLAGVYKSYEHYF
j_call: TRBJ2-7; d_call: .; clone_size: .; v_call: TRBV29-1; cdr3_nt: TGCAGCGCAAGGAGGATAGTCCATGACGAGCAGTACTTC; cdr3_aa: CSARRIVHDEQYF
j_call: TRBJ2-1; d_call: TRBD2; clone_size: few; v_call: TRBV18; cdr3_nt: TGTGCCAGCTCACCAAGCGGGAGCCGTTACAATGAGCAGTTCTTC; cdr3_aa: CASSPSGSRYNEQFF
j_call: TRBJ2-5; d_call: .; clone_size: large; v_call: TRBV29-1; cdr3_nt: TGCAGCGTTGAGGGACTTAACAAAGAGACCCAGTACTTC; cdr3_aa: CSVEGLNKETQYF
j_call: TRBJ2-7; d_call: .; clone_size: .; v_call: TRBV11-2; cdr3_nt: TGTGCCAGCAGCTCTGGCAGGGTGTGGTACGAGCAGTACTTC; cdr3_aa: CASSSGRVWYEQYF
j_call: TRBJ2-1; d_call: .; clone_size: .; v_call: TRBV5-1; cdr3_nt: TGCACCAGCAGCCTCTTCGGGGGAGGTATAGATGAGCAGTTCTTC; cdr3_aa: CTSSLFGGGIDEQFF
j_call: TRBJ1-6; d_call: .; clone_size: .; v_call: TRBV6-6; cdr3_nt: TGTGACGGTCAGAGCTCCTATAATTCACCCCTCCACTTT; cdr3_aa: CDGQSSYNSPLHF
j_call: TRBJ1-1; d_call: .; clone_size: .; v_call: TRBV11-2; cdr3_nt: TGTGCCAGCAGCACCCATCCCGTGTACGCTGAAGCTTTCTTT; cdr3_aa: CASSTHPVYAEAFF
j_call: TRBJ2-1; d_call: .; clone_size: .; v_call: TRBV14; cdr3_nt: TGTGCCAGCAGCCTACACGTGGTCGGTGAGCAGTTCTTC; cdr3_aa: CASSLHVVGEQFF
j_call: TRBJ1-5; d_call: TRBD1; clone_size: .; v_call: TRBV13; cdr3_nt: TGTGCCAGCAGTTTAGGGGACAGCGATCAGCCCCAGCATTTT; cdr3_aa: CASSLGDSDQPQHF
j_call: TRBJ1-1; d_call: TRBD1; clone_size: medium-sized; v_call: TRBV11-2; cdr3_nt: TGTGCCAGCAGGTCTACAGGGGGCACTGAAGCTTTCTTT; cdr3_aa: CASRSTGGTEAFF
j_call: TRBJ2-5; d_call: .; clone_size: once; v_call: TRBV29-1; cdr3_nt: TGCAGTATTGTGTCCACTCAAGAGACCCAGTACTTC; cdr3_aa: CSIVSTQETQYF
j_call: TRBJ1-4; d_call: .; clone_size: many; v_call: TRBV28; cdr3_nt: TGTGCCAGCAGTTCCTCGACTAGGACTGGGAGGGAAAAACTGTTTTTT; cdr3_aa: CASSSSTRTGREKLFF
j_call: TRBJ1-1; d_call: .; clone_size: .; v_call: TRBV6-1; cdr3_nt: TGTGCCGGCAGTAAATTGAGCAGGGGAGATGAAGCTTTCTTT; cdr3_aa: CAGSKLSRGDEAFF
j_call: TRBJ2-7; d_call: TRBD1; clone_size: .; v_call: TRBV29-1; cdr3_nt: TGCAGCGTTATAACAGGGGACAGCCTCTGCGTGCAGTACTTC; cdr3_aa: CSVITGDSLCVQYF
j_call: TRBJ2-7; d_call: TRBD1; clone_size: .; v_call: TRBV12-3/TRBV12-4; cdr3_nt: TGTGCCAGCAGTTCCACAGGGGTCTCAGGCAACTACGAGCACTACTTC; cdr3_aa: CASSSTGVSGNYEHYF
j_call: TRBJ1-5; d_call: .; clone_size: .; v_call: TRBV6-6; cdr3_nt: TGTGCCAGCAGTTACCGAGTAGGGTATAACAATCAGCTCCAGCATTTT; cdr3_aa: CASSYRVGYNNQLQHF
j_call: TRBJ2-2; d_call: TRBD1; clone_size: .; v_call: TRBV6-5; cdr3_nt: TGTGCCAGCAGATTCACAGGGGGAGCGAGCACCGAGGAGCTGCTTTTT; cdr3_aa: CASRFTGGASTEELLF
j_call: TRBJ2-5; d_call: .; clone_size: few; v_call: TRBV2; cdr3_nt: TGTGCCAGCAGTCGGGACAACCAAGAGACCCAGTACTTC; cdr3_aa: CASSRDNQETQYF
j_call: TRBJ2-1; d_call: TRBD2; clone_size: once; v_call: TRBV7-8; cdr3_nt: TGTGCCAGCAGTCGAGGACTAGCGGATTACAATGAGCGGTTCTTC; cdr3_aa: CASSRGLADYNERFF
j_call: TRBJ1-3; d_call: .; clone_size: many; v_call: TRBV6-5; cdr3_nt: TGTGCCAGCAGCCCCGCGGGTGGAAACACCATATATTTT; cdr3_aa: CASSPAGGNTIYF
j_call: TRBJ1-1; d_call: TRBD1; clone_size: many; v_call: TRBV11-2; cdr3_nt: TGTGCCAGCAGTTTCAACAGGGGCCCGAACACTGAAGCTTTCTTT; cdr3_aa: CASSFNRGPNTEAFF
j_call: TRBJ1-5; d_call: TRBD1; clone_size: many; v_call: TRBV6-1; cdr3_nt: TGTGCCAGCAGTGAAGACAGGGGAGGACAGCCCCAGCATTTT; cdr3_aa: CASSEDRGGQPQHF
j_call: TRBJ2-5; d_call: TRBD2; clone_size: once; v_call: TRBV29-1; cdr3_nt: TGCAATGCTTTTAGCGGGAACCAAGAGACCCAGCACTTC; cdr3_aa: CNAFSGNQETQHF
j_call: TRBJ1-2; d_call: TRBD1; clone_size: many; v_call: TRBV5-6; cdr3_nt: TGTGCCAGCAGCTTTCAGGGGGCGCGGGGGTTTGGCTACACCTTC; cdr3_aa: CASSFQGARGFGYTF
j_call: TRBJ2-7; d_call: .; clone_size: medium-sized; v_call: TRBV11-2; cdr3_nt: TGTGCCAGCCCCAAAGAGGCGCCCTACGAGCAGTACTTC; cdr3_aa: CASPKEAPYEQYF
j_call: TRBJ2-1; d_call: .; clone_size: .; v_call: TRBV29-1; cdr3_nt: TGCAGCGTTGACGGGGCAGGGAGTCTGGATGGGCAGTTCTTC; cdr3_aa: CSVDGAGSLDGQFF
j_call: TRBJ2-3; d_call: TRBD2; clone_size: many; v_call: TRBV29-1; cdr3_nt: TGCAGCGTTGCTCCTAGCGGGCAGGGGGATACGCAGTATTTT; cdr3_aa: CSVAPSGQGDTQYF
j_call: TRBJ1-5; d_call: .; clone_size: once; v_call: TRBV6-6; cdr3_nt: TGTGCCAGCAGCGACGGCAGCAATCAGCCCCAGCATTTT; cdr3_aa: CASSDGSNQPQHF
j_call: TRBJ2-7; d_call: TRBD2; clone_size: .; v_call: TRBV18; cdr3_nt: TGTGCCAGCTCACCTGGACTAGGAGTGGGGGAACAGTACTTC; cdr3_aa: CASSPGLGVGEQYF